This T cell receptor beta chain was documented in a study of T cell responses to AZD1222 COVID-19 vaccine. Study conclusions and caveats: It was only a handful of AZD1222 recipients who were seropositive at baseline. Sampling that yielded the repertoires occurred only after the peak T cell response.

Second-dose schedules of about 4 or about 12 weeks were combined. CDR1 is SNHLY and CDR2 is FYNNEI in the germline V gene. The CDR3 sequence is 14 residues long. V was clipped by 7 bases and J by 12 bases; unmatched bases: 13. Comments on this clone: The antigen is unknown.

TCRdb's table, derived via immunoSEQ multiplex PCR, lists solely in-frame clones and lacks some. Of roughly 100,000 clones listed, roughly 87% are singletons. The sequence was obtained from an adult who received the AZD1222 COVID-19 vaccine. This chain links TRBV2 with TRBJ2-7, with 12 bases aligning to TRBD2. Specimen: peripheral blood, collected 28 days after the second AZD1222 dose. The DNA for the CDR3 is TGTGCCAGCACCCGGACTAGCGGGGCTGGGGGCGGGTACTTC. It is translated as CASTRTSGAGGGYF.